Presented here are 31 T cell receptor beta chains from one specimen sequenced in a study of T cells expressing NK-cell markers (dated by TCRdb to the early 2020s). Library creation used 5' RACE. The data were produced on an Illumina HiSeq 2000. TCRdb reprocessed the reads; each CDR3 protein sequence makes one entry, and DNA is unavailable. This sample's table lists some 300,000 distinct CDR3 sequences. The ten most abundant clones make up around 0.37% of the sample. Sequencing was done on a sample of blood T cells: a sorted CD56 or NKG2C T cell subset, CD4+ or CD8+ T cells, or bulk PBMC T cells (not recorded which). These receptor sequences come from a young man in good health. Donor details come from another sample of the same person, matched by shared clones.

V gene TRBV7-6 combines with J gene TRBJ2-2; as DNA is missing, the TRBD1 call by TCRdb cannot be tested. This CDR3 has 16 residues. Germline V gene sequence: CDR1 SGHVS, CDR2 FNYEAQ. This CDR3 is CASRPTTGELTGELFF.

This rearrangement joins TRBV28 to TRBJ2-3; with no DNA, the TCRdb D assignment of TRBD2 cannot be verified. CDR1 and CDR2 (germline): MDHEN, SYDVKM. The CDR3 sequence is 16 residues long. CDR3 loop: CASSPHGERGLNTQYF. The full variable domain, rest sourced from reference TRBV28 and TRBJ2-3, is DVKVTQSSRYLVKRTGEKVFLECVQDMDHENMFWYRQDPGLGLRLIYFSYDVKMKEKGDIPEGYSVSREKKERFSLILESASTNQTSMYLCASSPHGERGLNTQYFGPGTRLTVL.

This chain links TRBV30 with TRBJ1-5; TCRdb calls TRBD1, which cannot be checked without DNA. The CDR3 contains 13 residues. Germline V CDR1 and CDR2: GTSNPN, SVGIG (reference sequence). CDR3 region: CAWSPGYTQPQHF.

The rearrangement links TRBV6-5 to TRBJ2-5; the D gene TCRdb calls, TRBD1, cannot be checked with no DNA. The CDR3 consists of 12 residues. The germline V gene has CDR1 MNHEY and CDR2 SVGAGI. The CDR3 reads CASGGLQETQYF.

The gene calls are TRBV6-1 and TRBJ1-5. The CDR3 sequence is 17 residues long. In germline, CDR1 is MNHNS, CDR2 SASEGT. The CDR3 is CASSPRTGKSYNQPQHF.

This chain uses TRBV29-1 with TRBJ2-2. The V gene's germline CDR1 is SQVTM and CDR2 ANQGSEA. The CDR3 consists of 11 residues. The CDR3 sequence is CSVGFTGELFF.

The rearrangement joins TRBV12-3 or TRBV12-4 to TRBJ2-1; TCRdb returns TRBD1, unconfirmable since there is no DNA. This CDR3 region has 15 residues. The CDR3 here is CASSLAIGYGGEQFF.

The V call is TRBV20-1, the J call TRBJ1-1; TCRdb reports TRBD1, a call that lacks DNA to check it against. Germline-derived CDR1 and CDR2 are DFQATT and SNEGSKA (reference sequence). The CDR3 loop spans 14 amino acids. CDR3 sequence: CSASPGGLNTEAFF.

The gene calls are TRBV20-1 and TRBJ2-2; the D gene TCRdb calls, TRBD1, cannot be checked with no DNA. CDR3 length equals 13 residues. Per the germline V gene, CDR1 is DFQATT and CDR2 is SNEGSKA (reference sequence). The CDR3 sequence is CSGVTGGAGELFF.

The chain joins TRBV5-6 to TRBJ2-5; no DNA is available, so the TRBD1 call from TCRdb remains unchecked. The length of the CDR3 is 15 residues. Per the germline V gene, CDR1 is SGHDT and CDR2 is YYEEEE. The CDR3 is CASSLAPGTVETQYF.

This chain joins TRBV9 and TRBJ2-2. Per germline, CDR1 SGDLS and CDR2 YYNGEE. The length of the CDR3 is 14 residues. CDR3 in amino acids: CASSVVQRNGELFF.

The chain links TRBV12-3 or TRBV12-4 to TRBJ2-5; TCRdb's D call, TRBD1, is unchecked because there is no DNA. This CDR3 comprises 15 residues. This chain's CDR3 is CASSLYPGVGETQYF.

This rearrangement joins TRBV12-3 or TRBV12-4 to TRBJ2-3; the D gene TCRdb calls, TRBD1, cannot be checked with no DNA. CDR3 size: 16 residues. The CDR3 region is CASSFSRDPIQATQYF.

The chain recombines TRBV6-5 with TRBJ1-5; the TRBD1 assignment by TCRdb is unverifiable without DNA. Looked up from germline, CDR1 is MNHEY and CDR2 is SVGAGI. The length of the CDR3 is 13 residues. This CDR3 is CAAGGGLIQPQHF.

V and J are TRBV11-2 and TRBJ2-3; TCRdb's D gene call, TRBD1, goes unchecked for lack of DNA. Germline V gene lookup returns CDR1 SGHAT and CDR2 FQNNGV. There are 14 residues in the CDR3. CDR3 sequence reads: CASSLDRGGDTQYF.

The chain couples TRBV12-3 or TRBV12-4 to TRBJ2-5; without DNA, the TCRdb call of TRBD2 cannot be checked. CDR3 length equals 16 residues. This chain's CDR3 is CASTGGLAGGSETQYF.

The chain carries TRBV5-1 and TRBJ1-4; the TCRdb call, TRBD1, lacks DNA for checking. The CDR3 runs to 19 residues. Germline V gene sequence: CDR1 SGHRS, CDR2 YFSETQ. This chain's CDR3 is CASSEGTGGLGHPGEKLFF.

The chain uses TRBV28 and TRBJ2-1; the TRBD2 assignment by TCRdb is unverifiable without DNA. There are 12 residues in the CDR3. Germline CDR1 and CDR2: MDHEN and SYDVKM. The CDR3 protein is CASSALFYEQFF. The whole variable domain, filled in from reference TRBV28 and TRBJ2-1, reads DVKVTQSSRYLVKRTGEKVFLECVQDMDHENMFWYRQDPGLGLRLIYFSYDVKMKEKGDIPEGYSVSREKKERFSLILESASTNQTSMYLCASSALFYEQFFGPGTRLTVL.

The chain has TRBV6-5 and TRBJ1-2. Germline lookup yields CDR1 MNHEY and CDR2 SVGAGI. This CDR3 is built from 15 residues. CDR3 amino acids: CASSYLTGGPHGYTF.

The chain has TRBV20-1 and TRBJ2-1; TCRdb indicates TRBD2, and absent DNA this call remains unverified. The CDR3 runs 16 residues. The germline V gene encodes CDR1 DFQATT and CDR2 SNEGSKA (reference sequence). The CDR3: CSAQTLSGTNYNEQFF.

V usage is TRBV4-3 and J usage is TRBJ2-6. The CDR3 length is 18 residues. Germline V gives CDR1 LGHNA, CDR2 YSLEER. Here the CDR3 reads CASSQVSLRRAGANVLTF.

This chain joins TRBV27 and TRBJ1-1; the D call from TCRdb, TRBD1, cannot be confirmed without DNA. This CDR3 has 14 residues. Germline values: CDR1 MNHEY, CDR2 SMNVEV (reference sequence). The chain's CDR3 is CASSLDRVVTEAFF.

The chain recombines TRBV29-1 with TRBJ2-3; TCRdb outputs TRBD2, but without DNA this stays unchecked. The CDR3 has 14 residues. Germline V lookup: CDR1 SQVTM, CDR2 ANQGSEA. The chain's CDR3 is CSAVGSSGGGGQYF.

V is TRBV7-2 and J is TRBJ2-7; TCRdb's D call, TRBD1, is unchecked because there is no DNA. CDR3 length equals 14 residues. Germline-derived CDR1 and CDR2 are SGHTA and FQGNSA. CDR3 region: CASSYGTVRSEQYF.

The chain recombines TRBV5-4 with TRBJ2-1; TCRdb's D call, TRBD1, is unchecked because there is no DNA. Germline V gene data show CDR1 as SGHNT and CDR2 as YYREEE (reference sequence). This CDR3 is built from 15 residues. The CDR3 sequence: CASSSAKGGYNEQFF. Full variable domain (rest looked up from reference TRBV5-4 and TRBJ2-1): ETGVTQSPTHLIKTRGQQVTLRCSSQSGHNTVSWYQQALGQGPQFIFQYYREEENGRGNFPPRFSGLQFPNYSSELNVNALELDDSALYLCASSSAKGGYNEQFFGPGTRLTVL.

The chain is built from TRBV12-3 or TRBV12-4 and TRBJ2-1; the D gene TCRdb calls, TRBD2, cannot be checked with no DNA. The CDR3 has 14 amino acids. CDR3: CASSLREGSQEQFF.

The chain carries TRBV12-3 or TRBV12-4 and TRBJ1-2; absent DNA, TCRdb's TRBD1 call cannot be checked. The CDR3 is made up of 15 amino acids. The CDR3 protein is CASSQTGTGIYGYTF.

The chain recombines TRBV20-1 with TRBJ1-1; TCRdb selects TRBD1, and the lack of DNA leaves this call unchecked. This CDR3 contains 14 residues. Germline V gene sequence: CDR1 DFQATT, CDR2 SNEGSKA (reference sequence). The CDR3 spells CSARLTGQVTEALF.

The chain is built from TRBV20-1 and TRBJ2-2; with no DNA, the TCRdb D assignment of TRBD2 cannot be verified. The CDR3 extends over 15 amino acids. CDR1 and CDR2 (germline): DFQATT, SNEGSKA (reference sequence). CDR3 sequence reads: CSATDSKSHTGELFF.

The chain recombines TRBV29-1 with TRBJ2-1; no DNA is available, so the TRBD1 call from TCRdb remains unchecked. The CDR3 covers 14 residues. The germline V gene has CDR1 SQVTM and CDR2 ANQGSEA. CDR3 sequence reads: CSCWGGGTYNEQFF.

This chain links TRBV6-5 with TRBJ1-2; TCRdb picks TRBD1, but there is no DNA to check that call. The germline V gene has CDR1 MNHEY and CDR2 SVGAGI. The CDR3 contains 16 residues. CDR3 residues: CASSYGDKDSYGGYTF.